Listed below are T cell receptor beta chains from one sample, sequenced in a study of chemoradiotherapy in HPV16-positive cancers. Data came from immunoSEQ multiplex PCR; TCRdb stores just in-frame clones and leaves some out. The repertoire holds about 33,000 clones, with approximately 86% as singletons. Sample: blood, taken from a patient who underwent chemoradiotherapy. These receptors originate from a human donor with HPV-associated anogenital cancer. Both conserved end residues are part of each CDR3. A D gene is named only where the DNA matches it firmly. Not every row has a clone size; where given, it reads once, few, many or a size class.

>NA|TRBV11-1|TRBJ1-3|NA
TGTGCCAGCAGCTTACCCGACGGGAGAGGAGGAAACACCATATATTTT
CASSLPDGRGGNTIYF
>TRBD1|TRBV28|TRBJ2-7|NA
TGTGCCAGCAGTACGGACAGGGCCGGTCACCGTCCGTACTTC
CASSTDRAGHRPYF
>NA|TRBV11-2|TRBJ2-1|NA
TGTGCCAGCAGCTTAGATCCATCGCGTGATGAGCAGTTCTTC
CASSLDPSRDEQFF
>NA|TRBV11-2|TRBJ2-1|NA
TGTGCCAGCAGCCTAGGACACGGCCAGTTCTTC
CASSLGHGQFF
>NA|TRBV19|TRBJ1-6|NA
TGTGCCAGTAGTATCATGGCGGATTCGCCCCTCCACTTT
CASSIMADSPLHF
>NA|TRBV4-1|TRBJ2-4|NA
TGCGCCAGCAGCCAAGATCATCGTCCCACAGGGCCTATAGCCAAAAACATTCAGTACTTC
CASSQDHRPTGPIAKNIQYF
>TRBD2|TRBV2|TRBJ2-1|NA
TGTGCCAGCCCCCCTAGCGGGGGGCTAACTTTGGATGAGCAGTTCTTC
CASPPSGGLTLDEQFF
>NA|TRBV5-4|TRBJ1-2|NA
TGTGCCAGCAGCCCTAGCGTAGGCAGGGATTATGGCTACACCTTC
CASSPSVGRDYGYTF
>NA|TRBV28|TRBJ1-5|few
TGTGCCAGCAGCCCCGACAATCAGCCCCAGCATTTT
CASSPDNQPQHF
>NA|TRBV5-1|TRBJ2-5|once
TGCGCCAGCAGACAGGCCGGGACGTCGCAAGAGACCCAGTACTTC
CASRQAGTSQETQYF
>TRBD1|TRBV4-2|TRBJ2-1|once
TGTGCCAGCAGCCTTGCCGGGACAGGGGGCTCCTACAATGAGCAGTTCTTC
CASSLAGTGGSYNEQFF
>NA|TRBV5-4|TRBJ1-6|once
TGTGCCAGCAGCTTGGGCGGGGGAGGTTCTGGGTCACCCCTCCACTTT
CASSLGGGGSGSPLHF
>TRBD1|TRBV27|TRBJ1-5|NA
TGTGCCAGCAGTGCAGACAGGGGAAGAGATCAGCCCCAGCATTTT
CASSADRGRDQPQHF
>NA|TRBV10-1|TRBJ1-6|NA
TGCGCCAGCAGTGTAAGCCAGAATAATTCACCCCTCCACTTT
CASSVSQNNSPLHF
>NA|TRBV13|TRBJ1-1|NA
TGTGCCAGCAGCCCGTACAGGTTTAACACTGAAGCTTTCTTT
CASSPYRFNTEAFF
>TRBD1|TRBV7-2|TRBJ1-6|NA
TGTGCCAGCAGACGGACAGGGGAAGCACCCCTCCACTTT
CASRRTGEAPLHF
>NA|TRBV9|TRBJ1-5|NA
TGTGCCAGCAGCCAAGGGGCGTATAGCAATCAGCCCCAGCATTTT
CASSQGAYSNQPQHF
>NA|TRBV7-2|TRBJ1-3|NA
TGTGCCAGCAGCTTAACCGTTGGGGGGATCGGAAACACCATATATTTT
CASSLTVGGIGNTIYF
>TRBD1|TRBV14|TRBJ2-1|NA
TGTGCCAGCAGCCCCCAGTCCGGACAGGTGGGCTACAATGAGCAGTTCTTC
CASSPQSGQVGYNEQFF
>NA|TRBV19|TRBJ1-6|NA
TGTGCCAGTAGTATGCTACAGGGTTGGAATTCACCCCTCCACTTT
CASSMLQGWNSPLHF
>NA|TRBV7-7|TRBJ2-7|NA
TGTGCCAGCAGCTCGGACCCGGGGGCATACGAGCAGTACTTC
CASSSDPGAYEQYF
>NA|TRBV9|TRBJ1-2|NA
TGTGCCAGCAGCGTAGCCCCGGACATTAGAGACTATGGCTACACCTTC
CASSVAPDIRDYGYTF
>NA|TRBV6-5|TRBJ1-1|NA
TGTGCCAGCAACCACAGGGTCATGAACACTGAAGCTTTCTTT
CASNHRVMNTEAFF
>NA|TRBV7-9|TRBJ2-3|NA
TGTGCCAGCGCAACACCGGAAGAGCAAGATACGCAGTATTTT
CASATPEEQDTQYF
>NA|TRBV6-5|TRBJ1-2|NA
TGTGCCAGCAGTAAATCAGGGGACGGCTATGGCTACACCTTC
CASSKSGDGYGYTF
>NA|TRBV25-1|TRBJ2-3|NA
TGTGCCAGCAGTCCCTGGACGGGTCGGGGTAAAGATACGCAGTATTTT
CASSPWTGRGKDTQYF
>NA|TRBV19|TRBJ1-5|NA
TGTGCCAGTAGTATACGAGGATTAAGGAGCAATCAGCCCCAGCATTTT
CASSIRGLRSNQPQHF
>NA|TRBV6-1|TRBJ2-7|NA
TGTGCCAGCAGTGAACAGGGGGGCGAGCAGTACTTC
CASSEQGGEQYF
>TRBD1|TRBV9|TRBJ1-1|once
TGTGCCAGCAGCGTGACAGGGGCGGGGGTGATGAACACTGAAGCTTTCTTT
CASSVTGAGVMNTEAFF
>TRBD1|TRBV7-2|TRBJ1-1|NA
TGTGCCAGCAGCCGGGACAGGATGACTGAAGCTTTCTTT
CASSRDRMTEAFF
>TRBD1|TRBV11-2|TRBJ1-4|NA
TGTGCCAGCAGCACCCAACAGGGGGCGACTGAAAAACTGTTTTTT
CASSTQQGATEKLFF
>NA|TRBV11-2|TRBJ2-7|NA
TGTGCCAGCAGCTTCGTTCGTCAGGGGCGATACGACGAGCAGTACTTC
CASSFVRQGRYDEQYF
>NA|TRBV2|TRBJ2-1|NA
TGTGCCAGCAGCGCGGAGGGGGCAGTGTCCTACAATGAGCAGTTCTTC
CASSAEGAVSYNEQFF
>TRBD1|TRBV19|TRBJ1-5|NA
TGTGCCAGTAGTAGCGGGACAGCTTCAAATCAGCCCCAGCATTTT
CASSSGTASNQPQHF
>NA|TRBV4-1|TRBJ2-1|NA
TGCGCCAGCAGCCACTTCGAGACGAGCTCCTACAATGAGCAGTTCTTC
CASSHFETSSYNEQFF
>NA|TRBV28|TRBJ2-7|NA
TGTGCCAGCAGCCTTGGTCTGAGTTCCTACGAGCAGTACTTC
CASSLGLSSYEQYF
>NA|TRBV6-1|TRBJ1-2|NA
TGTGCCAGCAGTGAAATGGGAAACTATGGCTACACCTTC
CASSEMGNYGYTF
>NA|TRBV16|TRBJ2-7|few
TGTGCCAGCAGCCAAAGGCAGGGCTCCTACGAGCAGTACTTC
CASSQRQGSYEQYF
>TRBD1|TRBV9|TRBJ1-1|NA
TGTGCCAGCAGCCCACAGGGGGCGAACACTGAAGCTTTCTTT
CASSPQGANTEAFF
>NA|TRBV7-9|TRBJ1-2|NA
TGTGCCAGCAGCTTAGCGCACGGCGACGGCTACACCTTC
CASSLAHGDGYTF
>NA|TRBV5-4|TRBJ2-2|NA
TGTGCCAGCAGTCTACCGATTACCGGGGAGCTGTTTTTT
CASSLPITGELFF
>NA|TRBV19|TRBJ1-2|NA
TGTGCCAGTAGTATCGGGTTAGGGCCGGGGGCGAACTATGGCTACACCTTC
CASSIGLGPGANYGYTF
>NA|TRBV4-2|TRBJ1-2|NA
TGTGCCAGCAGCCAAGGGGGCCGGGTTCCCTATGGCTACACCTTC
CASSQGGRVPYGYTF
>TRBD1|TRBV6-5|TRBJ1-2|NA
TGTGCCAGCAGTTACGGTACAGGGGGGATTTCCTATGGCTACACCTTC
CASSYGTGGISYGYTF
>NA|TRBV29-1|TRBJ2-2|NA
TGCAGCGCTGTAGTCTCTTTCGGCACCGGGGAGCTGTTTTTT
CSAVVSFGTGELFF
>NA|TRBV7-9|TRBJ1-2|NA
TGTGCCAGCAGCTTAGGAGGATTTTATGGCTACACCTTC
CASSLGGFYGYTF
>NA|TRBV2|TRBJ1-2|NA
TGTGCCAGAACCGGGACCGGGTATGGCTACACCTTC
CARTGTGYGYTF
>TRBD1|TRBV5-1|TRBJ1-6|NA
TGCGCCAGCAGCCTAAACTACAGGGGGGATTCACCCCTCCACTTT
CASSLNYRGDSPLHF
>NA|TRBV7-2|TRBJ2-7|NA
TGTGCCAGCAGCTTAGGGGTCGGGACCTACGAGCAGTACTTC
CASSLGVGTYEQYF
>TRBD2|TRBV28|TRBJ2-3|NA
TGTGCCAGCAGTTTATCGGGGGGGAACACAGATACGCAGTATTTT
CASSLSGGNTDTQYF
>TRBD1|TRBV10-3|TRBJ2-7|once
TGTGCCACCGGGGACAGCTACTACGAGCAGTACTTC
CATGDSYYEQYF
>TRBD2|TRBV7-2|TRBJ2-1|NA
TGTGCCAGCAGCTATCGGACTAGCGGGGGGGCCGGTAATGAGCAGTTCTTC
CASSYRTSGGAGNEQFF
>TRBD1|TRBV7-6|TRBJ1-2|NA
TGTGCCAGCAGCTCAACCGACAGGGGCCTGGACGGCTACACCTTC
CASSSTDRGLDGYTF